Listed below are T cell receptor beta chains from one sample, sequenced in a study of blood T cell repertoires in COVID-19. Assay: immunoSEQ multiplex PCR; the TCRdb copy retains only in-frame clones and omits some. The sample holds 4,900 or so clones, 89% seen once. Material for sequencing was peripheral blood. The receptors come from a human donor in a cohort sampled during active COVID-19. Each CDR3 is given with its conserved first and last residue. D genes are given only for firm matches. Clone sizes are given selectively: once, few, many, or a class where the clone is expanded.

CDR3nt: TGTGCCTGGGGTAACAGGGTGGGAGAGACCCAGTACTTC
CDR3aa: CAWGNRVGETQYF
v_gene: TRBV30
d_gene: NA
abundance: once
j_gene: TRBJ2-5

CDR3nt: TGCGCCAGCAGCCTAGTAGGGGGAACTGAAGCTTTCTTT
CDR3aa: CASSLVGGTEAFF
v_gene: TRBV10-2
d_gene: NA
abundance: NA
j_gene: TRBJ1-1

CDR3nt: TGTGCCAGCAGCATCTTCGGCACTGAAGCTTTCTTT
CDR3aa: CASSIFGTEAFF
v_gene: TRBV28
d_gene: NA
abundance: few
j_gene: TRBJ1-1

CDR3nt: TGTGCCAGCAGCTCCACAATTGGGGGGTACGAGCAGTACTTC
CDR3aa: CASSSTIGGYEQYF
v_gene: TRBV7-2
d_gene: NA
abundance: NA
j_gene: TRBJ2-7

CDR3nt: TGTGCCAGCAGCCCGGGGGCCAACGTCCTGACTTTC
CDR3aa: CASSPGANVLTF
v_gene: TRBV6-5
d_gene: NA
abundance: NA
j_gene: TRBJ2-6

CDR3nt: TGTGCCAGTAGTCTCCAGGGAGGCACTGAAGCTTTCTTT
CDR3aa: CASSLQGGTEAFF
v_gene: TRBV19
d_gene: NA
abundance: once
j_gene: TRBJ1-1

CDR3nt: TGTGCCAGCTCACCTTATTCACGACGGACTAGCGGGAGGAATGAGCAGTTCTTC
CDR3aa: CASSPYSRRTSGRNEQFF
v_gene: TRBV18
d_gene: TRBD2
abundance: once
j_gene: TRBJ2-1

CDR3nt: TGTGCCAGTAGACAGGAAGGTCTGCAGTTCTTC
CDR3aa: CASRQEGLQFF
v_gene: TRBV19
d_gene: NA
abundance: NA
j_gene: TRBJ2-1

CDR3nt: TGTGCCAGCAGCTCTCGACAGGGCCTTGAAAAACTGTTTTTT
CDR3aa: CASSSRQGLEKLFF
v_gene: TRBV7-9
d_gene: TRBD1
abundance: NA
j_gene: TRBJ1-4

CDR3nt: TGTGCCAGCAGTGGGCAGGGGTACGAGCAGTACTTC
CDR3aa: CASSGQGYEQYF
v_gene: TRBV25-1
d_gene: NA
abundance: NA
j_gene: TRBJ2-7

CDR3nt: TGTGCCAGCAGCACTCGGACAGGAGTGAGGACTGAAGCTTTCTTT
CDR3aa: CASSTRTGVRTEAFF
v_gene: TRBV5-4
d_gene: TRBD1
abundance: once
j_gene: TRBJ1-1

CDR3nt: TGCGCCAGCAACTTAGCGGGGGGGCTGGAGACCCAGTACTTC
CDR3aa: CASNLAGGLETQYF
v_gene: TRBV5-1
d_gene: TRBD2
abundance: NA
j_gene: TRBJ2-5

CDR3nt: TGTGCCAGCAAGGGGGGGATCGCTCGGACCCAGTACTTC
CDR3aa: CASKGGIARTQYF
v_gene: TRBV6-5
d_gene: NA
abundance: NA
j_gene: TRBJ2-5

CDR3nt: TGTGCCAGCAGCAAACTCAGGGGGACTGAAGCTTTCTTT
CDR3aa: CASSKLRGTEAFF
v_gene: TRBV7-2
d_gene: TRBD1
abundance: NA
j_gene: TRBJ1-1

CDR3nt: TGTGCCAGCGGGGCCAGGGGGCTTGAGACCCAGTACTTC
CDR3aa: CASGARGLETQYF
v_gene: TRBV3-1/TRBV3-2
d_gene: TRBD1
abundance: NA
j_gene: TRBJ2-5

CDR3nt: TGTGCCAGCAGCCAGAGCGGGAGCGGGAACGAGCAGTACTTC
CDR3aa: CASSQSGSGNEQYF
v_gene: TRBV7-3
d_gene: TRBD2
abundance: NA
j_gene: TRBJ2-7

CDR3nt: TGTGCCAGCAGTTACGATCACCGAAGGGGCCAATATAGCAATCAGCCCCAGCATTTT
CDR3aa: CASSYDHRRGQYSNQPQHF
v_gene: TRBV6-2/TRBV6-3
d_gene: NA
abundance: once
j_gene: TRBJ1-5

CDR3nt: TGCAGCGTTGAAGATGGCGACAGCTCCTACAATGAGCAGTTCTTC
CDR3aa: CSVEDGDSSYNEQFF
v_gene: TRBV29-1
d_gene: NA
abundance: NA
j_gene: TRBJ2-1

CDR3nt: TGTGCCAGCAGCTTTGGGGGGAGCTACGAGCAGTACTTC
CDR3aa: CASSFGGSYEQYF
v_gene: TRBV2
d_gene: NA
abundance: few
j_gene: TRBJ2-7

CDR3nt: TGTGCCAGTAGTATGCAGGGGGCGAGTAACTATGGCTACACCTTC
CDR3aa: CASSMQGASNYGYTF
v_gene: TRBV19
d_gene: TRBD1
abundance: NA
j_gene: TRBJ1-2

CDR3nt: TGTGCCACCAGCAGAGAGAGGGACGAGCAGTACTTC
CDR3aa: CATSRERDEQYF
v_gene: TRBV15
d_gene: NA
abundance: NA
j_gene: TRBJ2-7

CDR3nt: TGTGCCAGCAGCTTAAATCCCCTAGGCACCGGGGAGCTGTTTTTT
CDR3aa: CASSLNPLGTGELFF
v_gene: TRBV7-8
d_gene: NA
abundance: NA
j_gene: TRBJ2-2

CDR3nt: TGTGCCAGCAGTGAAAGGGGACAGGGGAACTATGGCTACACCTTC
CDR3aa: CASSERGQGNYGYTF
v_gene: TRBV2
d_gene: TRBD1
abundance: NA
j_gene: TRBJ1-2

CDR3nt: TGTGCCAGCAGTGTCAGCGATAACTATGGCTACACCTTC
CDR3aa: CASSVSDNYGYTF
v_gene: TRBV12-3/TRBV12-4
d_gene: NA
abundance: NA
j_gene: TRBJ1-2

CDR3nt: TGCGCCAGCATTAAGACAGGGGGCAACGAGCAGTACTTC
CDR3aa: CASIKTGGNEQYF
v_gene: TRBV10-2
d_gene: TRBD1
abundance: NA
j_gene: TRBJ2-7

CDR3nt: TGTGCCAGCAGCCAAGTCCCCGGGAGTCTAGGCACAGATACGCAGTATTTT
CDR3aa: CASSQVPGSLGTDTQYF
v_gene: TRBV4-2
d_gene: NA
abundance: NA
j_gene: TRBJ2-3

CDR3nt: TGTGCCTGGAGTAAAAGACAGGGGTTGGACTATGGCTACACCTTC
CDR3aa: CAWSKRQGLDYGYTF
v_gene: TRBV30
d_gene: TRBD1
abundance: NA
j_gene: TRBJ1-2

CDR3nt: TGCGCCAGCAGCGTGGACAGATTTTATAATTCACCCCTCCACTTT
CDR3aa: CASSVDRFYNSPLHF
v_gene: TRBV5-1
d_gene: NA
abundance: NA
j_gene: TRBJ1-6

CDR3nt: TGCGCCAGCAGCCGAGGGACTCTTCTCAATGAGCAGTTCTTC
CDR3aa: CASSRGTLLNEQFF
v_gene: TRBV4-3
d_gene: NA
abundance: once
j_gene: TRBJ2-1

CDR3nt: TGTGCCAGCAGTTCCTTTGGCAATCAGCCCCAGCATTTT
CDR3aa: CASSSFGNQPQHF
v_gene: TRBV27
d_gene: NA
abundance: NA
j_gene: TRBJ1-5

CDR3nt: TGTGCCAGTTCGAATCACAGGGAGAACACTGAAGCTTTCTTT
CDR3aa: CASSNHRENTEAFF
v_gene: TRBV19
d_gene: NA
abundance: NA
j_gene: TRBJ1-1

CDR3nt: TGTGCCAGCAATATTCGATCAGGTGGGAACACTGAAGCTTTCTTT
CDR3aa: CASNIRSGGNTEAFF
v_gene: TRBV2
d_gene: NA
abundance: NA
j_gene: TRBJ1-1

CDR3nt: TGTGCCAGCACATGGACAGCTCTCTCTGGAAACACCATATATTTT
CDR3aa: CASTWTALSGNTIYF
v_gene: TRBV18
d_gene: NA
abundance: NA
j_gene: TRBJ1-3

CDR3nt: TGTGCCAGCAGTTTGTCCACATTCACTAATGAAAAACTGTTTTTT
CDR3aa: CASSLSTFTNEKLFF
v_gene: TRBV27
d_gene: NA
abundance: NA
j_gene: TRBJ1-4

CDR3nt: TGTGCCAGCAGCCCCGACGGAGGCGGGAATCAGCCCCAGCATTTT
CDR3aa: CASSPDGGGNQPQHF
v_gene: TRBV7-2
d_gene: NA
abundance: NA
j_gene: TRBJ1-5

CDR3nt: TGTGCCAGCAGTTTTCGGGAGGAAAACATTCAGTACTTC
CDR3aa: CASSFREENIQYF
v_gene: TRBV12-3/TRBV12-4
d_gene: TRBD2
abundance: NA
j_gene: TRBJ2-4

CDR3nt: TGCAGCGTTGAAGATCGACACCCTAACTATGGCTACACCTTC
CDR3aa: CSVEDRHPNYGYTF
v_gene: TRBV29-1
d_gene: NA
abundance: NA
j_gene: TRBJ1-2

CDR3nt: TGCGCCAGCAGCCAAGCCCCCCAGGGGGCGTACTCCGGGGAGCTGTTTTTT
CDR3aa: CASSQAPQGAYSGELFF
v_gene: TRBV4-3
d_gene: TRBD1
abundance: NA
j_gene: TRBJ2-2

CDR3nt: TGTGCCAGCAGTTCCGACAGGGGCAATCAGCCCCAGCATTTT
CDR3aa: CASSSDRGNQPQHF
v_gene: TRBV7-2
d_gene: TRBD1
abundance: once
j_gene: TRBJ1-5

CDR3nt: TGTGCCTGGAGTGTATTGCAGGGTGGCACAGATACGCAGTATTTT
CDR3aa: CAWSVLQGGTDTQYF
v_gene: TRBV30
d_gene: NA
abundance: once
j_gene: TRBJ2-3

CDR3nt: TGTGCCAGCAGCTATTATAGCGGGAGCTCCTACAATGAGCAGTTCTTC
CDR3aa: CASSYYSGSSYNEQFF
v_gene: TRBV7-3
d_gene: TRBD2
abundance: NA
j_gene: TRBJ2-1

CDR3nt: TGCGCCAGCGGGACAGGGGGCTCGGGCCAAGAGACCCAGTACTTC
CDR3aa: CASGTGGSGQETQYF
v_gene: TRBV5-1
d_gene: TRBD1
abundance: NA
j_gene: TRBJ2-5

CDR3nt: TGTGCCAGCAGCTTAGCGCGCCAGGCCTACGAGCAGTACTTC
CDR3aa: CASSLARQAYEQYF
v_gene: TRBV7-8
d_gene: NA
abundance: once
j_gene: TRBJ2-7

CDR3nt: TGTGCCAGCAGCCTGGATAGCCCTTACGCCCACTATGGCTACACCTTC
CDR3aa: CASSLDSPYAHYGYTF
v_gene: TRBV7-9
d_gene: NA
abundance: NA
j_gene: TRBJ1-2

CDR3nt: TGTGCCATCAGTGCCGGAACTAGCGGGGGGGCGAATGAGCAGTTCTTC
CDR3aa: CAISAGTSGGANEQFF
v_gene: TRBV10-3
d_gene: TRBD2
abundance: NA
j_gene: TRBJ2-1

CDR3nt: TGTGCCAGTAACCCGATGGGACTAGCGGGGCCCGGGGAGCTGTTTTTT
CDR3aa: CASNPMGLAGPGELFF
v_gene: TRBV19
d_gene: TRBD2
abundance: NA
j_gene: TRBJ2-2

CDR3nt: TGCGCCAGCAGCTCCCAAGGTGGGAGTGATCAGCCCCAGCATTTT
CDR3aa: CASSSQGGSDQPQHF
v_gene: TRBV5-1
d_gene: NA
abundance: NA
j_gene: TRBJ1-5

CDR3nt: TGTGCCAGCAGTGAAGCTTCGGGGGGCTACGAGCAGTACTTC
CDR3aa: CASSEASGGYEQYF
v_gene: TRBV6-1
d_gene: TRBD2
abundance: once
j_gene: TRBJ2-7

CDR3nt: TGTGCCAGCAGCTACGGTGGAGTCAATCAGCCCCAGCATTTT
CDR3aa: CASSYGGVNQPQHF
v_gene: TRBV7-9
d_gene: NA
abundance: NA
j_gene: TRBJ1-5

CDR3nt: TGTGCCAGCAGCCAAGAGGGCAGGGTCGATGGAAACACCATATATTTT
CDR3aa: CASSQEGRVDGNTIYF
v_gene: TRBV3-1/TRBV3-2
d_gene: NA
abundance: NA
j_gene: TRBJ1-3

CDR3nt: TGTGCCAGCAGCCCTATAAACACTGAAGCTTTCTTT
CDR3aa: CASSPINTEAFF
v_gene: TRBV6-2/TRBV6-3
d_gene: NA
abundance: NA
j_gene: TRBJ1-1

CDR3nt: TGTGCCAGCAGACGACAGGGGGATTCCTACGAGCAGTACTTC
CDR3aa: CASRRQGDSYEQYF
v_gene: TRBV28
d_gene: TRBD1
abundance: NA
j_gene: TRBJ2-7

CDR3nt: TGTGCCAGCAGTGAGATATGGGACAGATCGGAGGGCTACACCTTC
CDR3aa: CASSEIWDRSEGYTF
v_gene: TRBV6-1
d_gene: TRBD1
abundance: NA
j_gene: TRBJ1-2

CDR3nt: TGTGCCAGCAGTTACTCGTCGGGTCATAGCAATCAGCCCCAGCATTTT
CDR3aa: CASSYSSGHSNQPQHF
v_gene: TRBV6-2/TRBV6-3
d_gene: NA
abundance: NA
j_gene: TRBJ1-5